Following are 27 T cell receptor beta chains from one sample sequenced in a study of cytomegalovirus exposure and HLA in healthy donors. PCR was performed using 60 Vbeta and 13 Jbeta primers. Profiling relied on immunoSEQ multiplex PCR, and the TCRdb table lists in-frame clones only, not all of them. The sample includes around 110,000 clones, roughly three fifths of them seen just once. The sequencing sample was made of PBMCs. Receptors were obtained from a woman aged 40 to 50 in good health and CMV-seropositive.

The chain combines TRBV5-4 with TRBJ2-1, with TRBD2 matching over 7 bases. Losses at the gene ends were 3 bases for V and 8 bases for J; bases not matched to a gene: 11. This CDR3 has 15 residues. CDR1 and CDR2 (germline): SGHNT, YYREEE (reference sequence). DNA of the CDR3: TGTGCCAGCAGCTCGACGGGACTACTGGACGATGAGCAGTTCTTC. Residues: CASSSTGLLDDEQFF.

The V gene is TRBV7-8, the J gene TRBJ2-5; D might be TRBD2 (6 bases). V was clipped by 4 bases and J by 3 bases, with 12 bases between them. This CDR3 is built from 14 residues. The germline V gene encodes CDR1 SGHVS and CDR2 FQNEAQ. As DNA, the CDR3 is TGTGCCAGCAGCTACCGACTAGGGGAAGAGACCCAGTACTTC. Protein: CASSYRLGEETQYF.

This clone was detected a few times. The J gene is TRBJ2-5, the V gene TRBV5-4, with D perhaps matching TRBD1 (5 bases). CDR3 length: 15 residues. Trimming left V 0 bases short and J 1 base short, with 10 bases between. The V gene's germline CDR1 is SGHNT and CDR2 YYREEE (reference sequence). The CDR3 bases are TGTGCCAGCAGCTTGGCCTCAGGGTTCCAAGAGACCCAGTACTTC. This gives the protein CASSLASGFQETQYF.

CDR3 amino acids: CASSQDLPSFTGELFF. The CDR3 nucleotides are TGTGCCAGCAGCCAAGATCTCCCTAGCTTCACCGGGGAGCTGTTTTTT. The rearrangement uses TRBV4-2 and TRBJ2-2, with D maybe TRBD2 (5 bases). The CDR3 length is 16 residues. From germline, CDR1 is LGHNA and CDR2 YNFKEQ. The V end was cut by 0 bases, the J end by 4 bases, with 12 bases between.

This clone was picked up a small number of times. The chain carries TRBV7-9 and TRBJ1-2, with TRBD1 matching over 8 bases. Per the germline V gene, CDR1 is SEHNR and CDR2 is FQNEAQ (reference sequence). Trimming took 3 bases from V and 4 from J; bases not matched to a gene: 10. The CDR3 is made up of 16 amino acids. The CDR3 bases are TGTGCCAGCAGCTTGGCAGGGGGCGAATTAAGCTATGGCTACACCTTC. Protein product: CASSLAGGELSYGYTF.

The V gene is TRBV6-6, the J gene TRBJ1-2; D not resolved. Trimming removed 0 bases from V and 10 bases from J, with 12 bases in between. CDR1 MNHNY and CDR2 SVGAGI come from the germline V gene (reference sequence). This CDR3 is 13 amino acids long. CDR3 sequence (DNA): TGTGCCAGCAGTTACTCGAGGGATCAGGACTACACCTTC. The encoded protein is CASSYSRDQDYTF.

This clone has more than one count but fewer than ten. The chain recombines TRBV28 with TRBJ1-2; 8 nucleotides match TRBD1. CDR1 and CDR2 (germline): MDHEN, SYDVKM. The CDR3 is made up of 12 amino acids. The V and J ends lost 6 bases and 7 bases, in that order; junction bases with no gene match: 4. As DNA, the CDR3 is TGTGCCAGCAGGGCAGGGGGCGTTGGCTACACCTTC. This translates into CASRAGGVGYTF.

This rearrangement joins TRBV19 to TRBJ2-2, with 10 nucleotides matching TRBD2. This CDR3 region has 15 residues. After removal of 4 bases from V and 4 bases from J, the junction contained 3 bases not matched to a gene. The V gene's germline CDR1 is LNHDA and CDR2 SQIVND (reference sequence). The CDR3 DNA sequence: TGTGCCAGTAGTACGAGCGGGAGGGCCACCGGGGAGCTGTTTTTT. This codes for CASSTSGRATGELFF.

This rearrangement joins TRBV27 to TRBJ2-3; D perhaps matches TRBD2 (5 bases). Trimming cost V 3 bases and J 2 bases, with 6 bases left between them. Germline assignment: CDR1 MNHEY and CDR2 SMNVEV (reference sequence). The CDR3 extends over 13 amino acids. The DNA for the CDR3 is TGTGCCAGCAGTTTGGACTTCACAGATACGCAGTATTTT. The encoded protein is CASSLDFTDTQYF.

The V call is TRBV19, the J call TRBJ2-7, with 7 bases identical to TRBD2. The CDR3 extends over 16 amino acids. In germline, CDR1 is LNHDA, CDR2 SQIVND (reference sequence). V lost 3 bases and J lost 0; bases outside the gene matches: 8. This chain's CDR3 is CASSISGGTISYEQYF. The CDR3 bases are TGTGCCAGTAGTATTAGTGGAGGGACTATCTCCTACGAGCAGTACTTC.

This clone was recorded only once. The chain carries TRBV2 and TRBJ2-1; D uncertain. The CDR3 has 14 amino acids. CDR1 SNHLY and CDR2 FYNNEI come from the germline V gene. V was shortened by 8 bases and J by 0 bases, with 11 bases between the two germline ends. CDR3 coding DNA: TGTGCCAGCGGGTCGGAGAGCTCCTACAATGAGCAGTTCTTC. Residues: CASGSESSYNEQFF.

The V and J genes are TRBV28 and TRBJ2-5, with 14 positions matching TRBD2. The closer fit of TRBJ2-7 to the DNA end suggests the J call may be wrong. Germline CDR1 reads MDHEN; CDR2 reads SYDVKM. This CDR3 is 21 amino acids long. The CDR3, as DNA: TGTGCCAGCAGTTTTCCCCCCGTGACTGTGGGGACTAGCGGGAGAACAGACGAGCAGTACTTC. This codes for CASSFPPVTVGTSGRTDEQYF.

This clone was seen a few times. CDR3 amino acids: CASSYTATGRISEAFF. DNA of the CDR3: TGTGCCAGCAGTTACACAGCTACAGGGCGGATATCTGAAGCTTTCTTT. The rearrangement links TRBV6-5 to TRBJ1-1, with D perhaps matching TRBD1 (6 bases). The ends were cut back, 2 bases at V and 6 bases at J, with 19 bases in the middle. Germline V CDR1 and CDR2: MNHEY, SVGAGI. CDR3 length: 16 amino acids.

This clone showed up just a few times. This sequence joins TRBV9 and TRBJ2-7, with 7 bases that match TRBD1. After removal of 4 bases from V and 6 bases from J, the junction contained 16 bases not matched to a gene. The CDR3 has 16 residues. Per the germline V gene, CDR1 is SGDLS and CDR2 is YYNGEE. The CDR3: CASSSATSGTVSEQYF. In nucleotides, the CDR3 is TGTGCCAGCAGCTCCGCAACCTCCGGGACAGTAAGCGAGCAGTACTTC.

V gene TRBV5-4 combines with J gene TRBJ2-7; possible D gene TRBD2, 5 bases. V lost 4 bases and J 2 bases, leaving 7 bases between the germline ends. Germline values: CDR1 SGHNT, CDR2 YYREEE (reference sequence). The CDR3 covers 12 residues. In DNA, the CDR3 is TGTGCCAGCAGCCCCGGGGCCTACGAGCAGTACTTC. Its protein product is CASSPGAYEQYF.

The chain recombines TRBV28 with TRBJ1-1; TRBD1 might be the D (6 bases). The CDR3 is made up of 15 amino acids. V lost 7 bases to trimming and J lost 1 base, with 16 bases between them. Germline CDR1 and CDR2: MDHEN and SYDVKM. The CDR3 reads CASIPPGHPNTEAFF. CDR3 sequence (DNA): TGTGCCAGCATTCCTCCGGGACACCCGAACACTGAAGCTTTCTTT.

This clone appeared a few times. The chain joins TRBV28 to TRBJ2-3, with 13 bases matching TRBD2. Per germline, CDR1 MDHEN and CDR2 SYDVKM. Unmatched junction bases numbered 7, after V lost 5 bases and J lost 8 bases. This CDR3 contains 15 residues. As DNA, the CDR3 is TGTGCCAGCAGTAATACTAGCGGGGGGGGTCGTACGCAGTATTTT. It encodes CASSNTSGGGRTQYF.

The chain combines TRBV5-1 with TRBJ2-5; tentative D call: TRBD1 (6 bases). The CDR3 loop spans 15 amino acids. CDR1 is SGHRS and CDR2 is YFSETQ in the germline V gene. V lost 5 bases, J lost 1 base, and 15 bases lay in between. CDR3 in DNA: TGCGCCAGCAGGCGCCAAACAGGGATCCAAGAGACCCAGTACTTC. Its protein product is CASRRQTGIQETQYF.

V and J are TRBV5-5 and TRBJ1-1, with TRBD1 identical over 8 bases. CDR3 length equals 15 residues. The germline gives CDR1 SGHKS, CDR2 YYEKEE (reference sequence). J was trimmed by 5 bases and V by 2 bases; bases with no gene match: 8. The CDR3 sequence: CASSFIQGAGTEAFF. CDR3 bases: TGTGCCAGCAGCTTTATCCAGGGGGCAGGGACTGAAGCTTTCTTT.

V gene TRBV29-1 combines with J gene TRBJ2-3, with D unresolved. CDR3 length equals 14 residues. Trimming shortened V by 6 bases and J by 2 bases, and 15 bases separated the two germline ends. CDR1 and CDR2 from the germline V gene are SQVTM and ANQGSEA. DNA for the CDR3: TGCAGCGTCCCCGACTTGAGCCTCACAGATACGCAGTATTTT. Encoded protein: CSVPDLSLTDTQYF.

The chain is built from TRBV9 and TRBJ2-3; TRBD2 matches at 12 bases. The CDR3 runs 18 residues. V dropped 4 bases and J dropped 6; count of bases not matched to a gene: 15. In germline, CDR1 is SGDLS, CDR2 YYNGEE. CDR3 DNA: TGTGCCAGCAGCCCACCCTTAACTAGCGGGAGGTTTCAGGATACGCAGTATTTT. It yields the protein CASSPPLTSGRFQDTQYF.

About this clone: Other DNA sequences from this sample encode an identical CDR3 as well. The chain couples TRBV27 to TRBJ2-1; 8 nucleotides agree with TRBD2. The CDR3 length is 13 residues. The J segment lost 7 bases and the V segment lost 6 bases, leaving 5 bases of the junction unmatched. Germline CDR1 reads MNHEY; CDR2 reads SMNVEV (reference sequence). The CDR3 DNA reads as TGTGCCAGCAGGGGACTAGTCACTAATGAGCAGTTCTTC. Its translation: CASRGLVTNEQFF.

In this sample, this clone turned up once. The rearrangement uses TRBV28 and TRBJ1-2; 9 bases map to TRBD1. The J segment lost 6 bases and the V segment lost 5 bases, leaving 16 bases of the junction unmatched. The CDR3 covers 17 residues. The germline V gene has CDR1 MDHEN and CDR2 SYDVKM. The DNA for the CDR3 is TGTGCCAGCAGTCACCTCCCTGGACAGGGGCTTTTTGATGGCTACACCTTC. Residues: CASSHLPGQGLFDGYTF.

This chain joins TRBV28 and TRBJ1-2; D ambiguous. The CDR3 contains 14 residues. Germline assignment: CDR1 MDHEN and CDR2 SYDVKM. The ends were cut back, 6 bases at V and 5 bases at J, with 16 bases in the middle. The CDR3 loop is CASRSMGGGYGYTF. In DNA form, the CDR3 reads TGTGCCAGCAGAAGCATGGGAGGCGGATATGGCTACACCTTC.

The V call is TRBV15, the J call TRBJ2-7; 13 bases line up with TRBD2. The CDR3 extends over 16 amino acids. The germline V gene has CDR1 LNHNV and CDR2 YYDKDF (reference sequence). V trimming: 5 bases; J trimming: 3 bases; junction bases outside the gene matches: 7. The CDR3 DNA reads as TGTGCCACCAGCGGAGGGACTAGCGGGACCCTCTACGAGCAGTACTTC. As protein: CATSGGTSGTLYEQYF.

The chain joins TRBV7-2 to TRBJ2-3; 7 bases align to TRBD2. CDR3 length: 14 residues. CDR1 and CDR2 from the germline V gene are SGHTA and FQGNSA. Unmatched junction bases numbered 10, after V lost 7 bases and J lost 6 bases. The CDR3 here is CASNLAASQDTQYF. CDR3 sequence (DNA): TGTGCCAGCAACCTAGCGGCCTCCCAGGATACGCAGTATTTT.

The rearrangement uses TRBV4-3 and TRBJ1-2; D unclear. Germline CDR1 LGHNA, CDR2 YSLEER. V gave up 4 bases and J gave up 6 bases, with 18 bases separating them. The CDR3 runs 15 residues. CDR3 in amino acids: CASSPQSRREDGYTF. In DNA, the CDR3 is TGCGCCAGCAGCCCGCAGAGTAGGAGGGAGGATGGCTACACCTTC.